The 11 T cell receptor beta chains below come from one sample, sequenced in a study of T cells in Graves' hyperthyroidism and ophthalmopathy. RNA transcripts served as the template for amplifying TCR beta CDR3 regions. First-round RT-PCR targeting the TCR CDR3 was performed with the HTBI primer set. TCRdb re-called the multiplex PCR reads with MiXCR, one entry per CDR3 protein. The sample holds roughly 380,000 distinct CDR3 sequences; over 15% are singletons and the top ten take roughly a sixth. Input material: blood. The receptors were sampled from a middle-aged woman with Graves' ophthalmopathy.

This clonotype has ten or more counts. The genes are TRBV11-2 and TRBJ2-7, with D tentatively TRBD2 (6 bases). V shed 3 bases and J shed 2 bases, with 11 bases lying between them. Germline lookup yields CDR1 SGHAT and CDR2 FQNNGV. This CDR3 is built from 14 residues. CDR3 amino acids: CASSFGSSPYEQYF. CDR3 DNA sequence: TGTGCCAGCAGCTTCGGGAGTTCGCCCTACGAGCAGTACTTC.

The table lists this clonotype with many counts. The V call is TRBV5-1, the J call TRBJ1-1; no clear D. Per germline, CDR1 SGHRS and CDR2 YFSETQ. Trimming took off 3 bases at V and 3 bases at J, with 9 bases between the two ends. The CDR3 consists of 13 residues. CDR3 bases: TGCGCCAGCAGCTCGGCACGGTACACTGAAGCTTTCTTT. It specifies CASSSARYTEAFF. Based on the CDR3 plus reference TRBV5-1 and TRBJ1-1, the full variable domain is KAGVTQTPRYLIKTRGQQVTLSCSPISGHRSVSWYQQTPGQGLQFLFEYFSETQRNKGNFPGRFSGRQFSNSRSEMNVSTLELGDSALYLCASSSARYTEAFFGQGTRLTVV.

In this sample, this clonotype turned up many times. The chain is built from TRBV2 and TRBJ2-1; 9 bases fit TRBD2. Germline values: CDR1 SNHLY, CDR2 FYNNEI. V was clipped by 3 bases and J by 4 bases; unmatched bases: 1. There are 14 residues in the CDR3. CDR3 protein: CASSEREGYNEQFF. In nucleotides, the CDR3 is TGTGCCAGCAGTGAGCGGGAGGGGTACAATGAGCAGTTCTTC.

In this sample, this clonotype turned up many times. The V call is TRBV12-3 or TRBV12-4, the J call TRBJ2-5; D uncertain. The CDR3 has 11 residues. V dropped 8 bases and J dropped 1 base, with 5 bases sitting between them. As DNA, the CDR3 is TGTGCCAGCGCGGTCCAAGAGACCCAGTACTTC. Protein sequence: CASAVQETQYF.

This clonotype has a count of ten or more. CDR3 loop: CASSEGREIHYGYTF. CDR3 nucleotides: TGTGCCAGTAGTGAGGGACGGGAAATTCACTATGGCTACACCTTC. The chain links TRBV19 to TRBJ1-2; TRBD1 might be the D (5 bases). CDR3 size: 15 residues. V was trimmed by 5 bases and J by 3 bases, leaving 16 bases between them. The germline CDR1 and CDR2 sequences are LNHDA and SQIVND (reference sequence). Complete variable domain (other parts from reference TRBV19 and TRBJ1-2): DGGITQSPKYLFRKEGQNVTLSCEQNLNHDAMYWYRQDPGQGLRLIYYSQIVNDFQKGDIAEGYSVSREKKESFPLTVTSAQKNPTAFYLCASSEGREIHYGYTFGSGTRLTVV.

V usage is TRBV7-3 and J usage is TRBJ2-7; D may correspond to TRBD1 or TRBD2 (6 bases each). The CDR3 extends over 14 amino acids. Trimming shortened V by 4 bases and J by 2 bases, and 12 bases separated the two germline ends. The germline gives CDR1 SGHTA, CDR2 FQGTGA. CDR3 region: CASSWDGGPYEQYF. CDR3 sequence (DNA): TGTGCCAGCAGCTGGGACGGGGGCCCCTACGAGCAGTACTTC.

This clonotype was seen many times. One junction end disagrees with the germline gene, perhaps due to a read error. CDR3 residues: CASTMGLATRELFF. In DNA, the CDR3 is TGTGCCAGCACCATGGGACTAGCCACCAGGGAGCTGTTTTTT. V usage is TRBV12-3 or TRBV12-4 and J usage is TRBJ2-2; 9 bases line up with TRBD2. CDR3 length: 14 amino acids.

This clonotype was picked up many times. The genes are TRBV19 and TRBJ1-1; tentative D call: TRBD1 (6 bases). With 4 bases removed from V and 3 bases from J, the gap between germline ends came to 9 bases. Germline CDR1 and CDR2: LNHDA and SQIVND (reference sequence). The CDR3 is made up of 13 amino acids. CDR3: CASSTYRDTEAFF. CDR3 DNA sequence: TGTGCCAGTAGTACCTACAGGGACACTGAAGCTTTCTTT.

The table lists this clonotype with many counts. This sequence joins TRBV20-1 and TRBJ2-2, with D perhaps TRBD1 (6 bases). The V gene's germline CDR1 is DFQATT and CDR2 SNEGSKA (reference sequence). V was shortened by 7 bases and J by 1 base, with 10 bases between the two germline ends. The CDR3 is made up of 13 amino acids. The CDR3 protein is CSVGAGNTGELFF. The CDR3 DNA is TGCAGTGTGGGGGCCGGGAACACCGGGGAGCTGTTTTTT.

This clonotype was observed at least ten times. V gene TRBV27 combines with J gene TRBJ2-5; D not resolved. Germline CDR1 is MNHEY and CDR2 is SMNVEV (reference sequence). This CDR3 has 10 residues. Deletions cut 8 bases from V and 7 bases from J, with 8 bases between. The CDR3 DNA reads as TGTGCCAGCGGATCAGGGACCCAGTACTTC. The encoded protein is CASGSGTQYF.

The rearrangement links TRBV12-3 or TRBV12-4 to TRBJ1-1, with D perhaps TRBD1 (6 bases). The CDR3 is 15 amino acids. Trimming took 6 bases from V and 2 from J, leaving 16 bases between them. The CDR3 nucleotides read TGTGCCAGCAGGGAGATCGGGACAATCAACACTGAAGCTTTCTTT. Translating gives CASREIGTINTEAFF.